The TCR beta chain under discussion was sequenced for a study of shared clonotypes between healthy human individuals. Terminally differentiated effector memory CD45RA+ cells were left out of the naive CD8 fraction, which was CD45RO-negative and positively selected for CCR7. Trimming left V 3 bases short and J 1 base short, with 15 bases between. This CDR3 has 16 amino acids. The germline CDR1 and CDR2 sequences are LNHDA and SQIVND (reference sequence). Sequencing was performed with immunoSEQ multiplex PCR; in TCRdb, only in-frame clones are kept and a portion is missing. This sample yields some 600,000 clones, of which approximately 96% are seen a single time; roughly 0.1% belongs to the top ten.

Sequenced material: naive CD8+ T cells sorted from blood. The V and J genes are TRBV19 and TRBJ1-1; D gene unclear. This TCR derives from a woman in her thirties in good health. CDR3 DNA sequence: TGTGCCAGTAGTATGAAAAAACGGTCAGCGAACACTGAAGCTTTCTTT. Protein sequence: CASSMKKRSANTEAFF.